This is a list of T cell receptor beta chains from one sample in a study of blood T cell repertoires in COVID-19. Only in-frame clones appear in the TCRdb table, and some are missing; sequencing was by immunoSEQ multiplex PCR. This sample has 150,000 to 200,000 clones; 80% to 90% occur once, and the top ten carry about 9.6%. Source material: peripheral blood. The receptors were sampled from a man in his fifties with active or convalescent COVID-19. The CDR3 runs from the conserved cysteine through the conserved F or W. D genes are given only for firm matches.

D	V	CDR3
TRBD1	TRBV5-6	CASSPDRGLYNEQFF
TRBD1	TRBV28	CASSMGQGGYTF
TRBD1	TRBV15	CATSRGPQGGNEKLFF
.	TRBV28	CASRVQAAEAFF
.	TRBV6-5	CASSYSPGESEQYF
TRBD1	TRBV28	CASSFSGADRVGVLDTQYF
TRBD2	TRBV29-1	CSASSGPYEQYF
.	TRBV4-1	CASSLPRRGRNNEQFF
.	TRBV7-2	CASSLGRGSYEQYF
.	TRBV5-6	CASSLGPSGANVLTF
.	TRBV18	CASFEGQPKYNEQFF
TRBD1	TRBV6-5	CASSQQGSGELFF
.	TRBV7-2	CASSSRGNQPQHF
TRBD2	TRBV6-4	CASSDPRGGSCSYEQYF
TRBD1	TRBV11-1	CASSLDVDRVRETQYF
TRBD1	TRBV12-3/TRBV12-4	CASSRQGGYGYTF
TRBD1	TRBV6-5	CASRPTGTGGYTF
TRBD1	TRBV5-4	CASSPDGLGTGSIYGYTF
.	TRBV11-1	CASSLGTSAFF
TRBD1	TRBV2	CASSPGQGTYGYTF
TRBD1	TRBV6-1	CASSEVQGVNYGYTF
.	TRBV18	CASSPGLLNTGELFF
.	TRBV5-1	CASTPGSGANVLTF
.	TRBV14	CASSQDRGYGYTF
.	TRBV4-1	CASSQGLRGSFRHNEQFF
.	TRBV6-6	CASSPSGGGSYEQYF
.	TRBV6-5	CASSYSGAMNTEAFF
.	TRBV15	CATSRGLASTLGSGANVLTF
.	TRBV21-1	CASSNPGTGNSYNEQFF
.	TRBV7-2	CASSFVGDGGYGYTF
.	TRBV19	CASSLRLGTGELFF
TRBD1	TRBV11-2	CASRRTGDGELFF
TRBD1	TRBV30	CAWSVRGQSTKAFF
.	TRBV20-1	CSASRGTYYEQYF
TRBD1	TRBV24-1	CATKTTGTGGTDTQYF
.	TRBV24-1	CATSDSIRVGGETQYF
.	TRBV7-7	CASSLQGRVQETQYF
.	TRBV6-5	CASSYSFRGTEAFF
TRBD1	TRBV18	CASSPLTGQVEQYF
.	TRBV3-1/TRBV3-2	CASSLGSGSQPQHF
TRBD1	TRBV5-1	CASSLGTGVPEAFF
TRBD1	TRBV3-1/TRBV3-2	CASSRIQGAEAFF
.	TRBV30	CAWSVMSAYNSPLHF
TRBD2	TRBV27	CASQPGLAAYEQYF
.	TRBV29-1	CSALPRRDHGTQYF
TRBD1	TRBV18	CASSPPGTGSDTQYF
.	TRBV19	CASSTSLSGNTIYF
.	TRBV10-3	CAISGVNQPQHF
TRBD2	TRBV7-2	CASSFTSGGASDTQYF
.	TRBV6-5	CASSYSRQPANYGYTF
.	TRBV28	CASRSSPTNEKLFF
.	TRBV11-3	CASSLVGHGGDTQYF
.	TRBV4-2	CASSQAEGGNTIYF
.	TRBV7-6	CASSLAGAGNTIYF
.	TRBV7-7	CASSLAGDPGELFF
.	TRBV21-1	CASSKVGCWGRVPSYDSNQPQHF
TRBD2	TRBV7-2	CASSLVLAGAGELFF
.	TRBV7-2	CASSTQGDQPQHF